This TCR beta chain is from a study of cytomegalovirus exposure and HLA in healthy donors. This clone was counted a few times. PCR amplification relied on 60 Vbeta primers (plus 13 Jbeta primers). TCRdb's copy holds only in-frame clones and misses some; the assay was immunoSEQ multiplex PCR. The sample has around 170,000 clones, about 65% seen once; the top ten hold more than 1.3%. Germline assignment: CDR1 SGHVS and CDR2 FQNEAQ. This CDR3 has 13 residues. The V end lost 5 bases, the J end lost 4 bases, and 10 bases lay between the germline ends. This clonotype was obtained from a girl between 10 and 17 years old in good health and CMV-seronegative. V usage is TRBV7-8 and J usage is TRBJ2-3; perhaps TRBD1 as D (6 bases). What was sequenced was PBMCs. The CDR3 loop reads CASSPGQPDTQYF. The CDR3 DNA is TGTGCCAGCAGCCCCGGACAGCCAGATACGCAGTATTTT.